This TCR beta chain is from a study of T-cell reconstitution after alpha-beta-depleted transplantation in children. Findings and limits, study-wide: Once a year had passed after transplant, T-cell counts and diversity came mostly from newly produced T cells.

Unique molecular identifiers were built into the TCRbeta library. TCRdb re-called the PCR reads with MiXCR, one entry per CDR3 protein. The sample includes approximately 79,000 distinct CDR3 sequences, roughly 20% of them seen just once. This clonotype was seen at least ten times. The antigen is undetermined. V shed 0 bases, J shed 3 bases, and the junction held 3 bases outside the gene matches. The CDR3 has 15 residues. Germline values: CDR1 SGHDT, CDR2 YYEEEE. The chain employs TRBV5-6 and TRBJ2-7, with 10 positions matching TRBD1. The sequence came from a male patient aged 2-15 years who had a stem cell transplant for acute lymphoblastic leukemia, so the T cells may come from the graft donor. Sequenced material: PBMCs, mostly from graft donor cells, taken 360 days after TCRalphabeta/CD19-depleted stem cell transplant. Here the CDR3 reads CASSLDRTGGYEQYF. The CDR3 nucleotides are TGTGCCAGCAGCTTGGATCGGACAGGGGGCTACGAGCAGTACTTC.